This TCR beta chain is from a study of shared clonotypes between healthy human individuals. In the study overall: Every donor yielded three CD4 naive, three CD4 memory, two CD8 naive and one CD8 memory plate. Findings and caveats of the study: Limitation of the genetic and exposure-history diversity represented came from the few donors. Clonotypes shared by all four donors outscored non-shared clonotypes in generation probability. The sampled material consisted only of blood, and tissue repertoires are likely to differ.

This table comes from immunoSEQ multiplex PCR, and its TCRdb copy is limited to in-frame clones, with some not included. The repertoire has 80,000 to 100,000 clones, 68% of them found once; the top ten carry approximately 50%. V gave up 3 bases and J gave up 4 bases, with 19 bases separating them. This CDR3 has 17 residues. CDR1 is MNHNS, CDR2 SASEGT, per germline. This clone appeared a single time. The antigen remains unidentified. The chain has TRBV6-1 and TRBJ2-1; tentative D call: TRBD1 (6 bases). The sequencing sample was made of memory CD8+ T cells sorted from blood. As for subset: CD45RO+ cells pooled with CCR7-negative TemRA cells. This TCR came from a man younger than 40 in good health. This chain's CDR3 is CASSDEPVGTTYNEQFF. CDR3 bases: TGTGCCAGCAGTGATGAGCCCGTCGGGACAACATACAATGAGCAGTTCTTC.